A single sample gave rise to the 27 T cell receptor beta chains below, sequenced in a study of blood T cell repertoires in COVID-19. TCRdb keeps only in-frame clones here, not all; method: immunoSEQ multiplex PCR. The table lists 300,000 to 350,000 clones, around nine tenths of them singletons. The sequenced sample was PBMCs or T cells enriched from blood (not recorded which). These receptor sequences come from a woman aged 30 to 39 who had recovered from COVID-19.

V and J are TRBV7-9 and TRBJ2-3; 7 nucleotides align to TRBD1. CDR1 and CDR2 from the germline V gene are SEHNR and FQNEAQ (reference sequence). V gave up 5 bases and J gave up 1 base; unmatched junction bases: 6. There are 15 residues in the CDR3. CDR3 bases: TGTGCCAGCAGCCGGGCTACAGGGGGCACAGATACGCAGTATTTT. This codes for CASSRATGGTDTQYF.

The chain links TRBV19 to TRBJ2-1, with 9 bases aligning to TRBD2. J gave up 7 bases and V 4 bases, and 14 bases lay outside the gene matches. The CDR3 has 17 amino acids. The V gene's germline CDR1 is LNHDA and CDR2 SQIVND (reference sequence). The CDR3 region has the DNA TGTGCCAGTAGTAGCCCCCAATGGACAGGACTAGCGAATGAGCAGTTCTTC. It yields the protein CASSSPQWTGLANEQFF.

CDR3 DNA: TGTGCCAGCTCACAGACAGGGAGCAATCAGCCCCAGCATTTT. This translates into CASSQTGSNQPQHF. This sequence joins TRBV18 and TRBJ1-5, with 7 bases aligning to TRBD1. Germline values: CDR1 KGHSH, CDR2 LQKENI. CDR3 length: 14 amino acids. J was trimmed by 1 base and V by 4 bases; bases with no gene match: 1.

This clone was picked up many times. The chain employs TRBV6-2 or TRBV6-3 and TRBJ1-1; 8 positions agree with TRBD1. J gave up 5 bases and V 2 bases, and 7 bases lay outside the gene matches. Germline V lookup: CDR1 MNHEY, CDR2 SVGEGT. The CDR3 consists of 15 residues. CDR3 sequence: CASSYRQGRGTEAFF. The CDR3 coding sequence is TGTGCCAGCAGTTACCGACAGGGGAGAGGTACTGAAGCTTTCTTT.

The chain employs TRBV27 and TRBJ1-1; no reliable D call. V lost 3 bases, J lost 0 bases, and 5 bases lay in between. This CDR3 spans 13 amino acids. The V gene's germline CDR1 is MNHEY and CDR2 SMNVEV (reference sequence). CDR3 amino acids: CASSFRVNTEAFF. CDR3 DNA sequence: TGTGCCAGCAGTTTTAGAGTGAACACTGAAGCTTTCTTT.

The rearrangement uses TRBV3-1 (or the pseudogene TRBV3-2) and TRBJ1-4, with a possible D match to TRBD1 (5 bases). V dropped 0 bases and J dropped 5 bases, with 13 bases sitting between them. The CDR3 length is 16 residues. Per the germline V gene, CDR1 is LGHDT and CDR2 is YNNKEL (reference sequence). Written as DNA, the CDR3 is TGTGCCAGCAGCCAAGATCGGGACTACCCAAATGAAAAACTGTTTTTT. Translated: CASSQDRDYPNEKLFF.

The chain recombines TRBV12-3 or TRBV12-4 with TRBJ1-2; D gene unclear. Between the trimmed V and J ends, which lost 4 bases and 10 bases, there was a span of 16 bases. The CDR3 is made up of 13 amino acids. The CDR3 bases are TGTGCCAGCAGTTCCCTTGACCGTCAGGCCTACACCTTC. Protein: CASSSLDRQAYTF.

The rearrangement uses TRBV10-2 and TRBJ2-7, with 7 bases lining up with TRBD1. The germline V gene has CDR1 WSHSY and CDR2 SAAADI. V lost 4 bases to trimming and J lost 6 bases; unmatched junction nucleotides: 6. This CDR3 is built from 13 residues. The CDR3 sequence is CASSGGTVGEQYF. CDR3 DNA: TGCGCCAGCAGTGGGGGGACAGTCGGCGAGCAGTACTTC.

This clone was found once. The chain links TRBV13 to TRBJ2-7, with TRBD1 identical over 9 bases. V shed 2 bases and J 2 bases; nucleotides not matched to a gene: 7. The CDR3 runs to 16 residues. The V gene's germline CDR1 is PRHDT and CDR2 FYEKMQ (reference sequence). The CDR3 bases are TGTGCCAGCAGCTTACTTGGGACAGGGCCCCCCTACGAGCAGTACTTC. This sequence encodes CASSLLGTGPPYEQYF.

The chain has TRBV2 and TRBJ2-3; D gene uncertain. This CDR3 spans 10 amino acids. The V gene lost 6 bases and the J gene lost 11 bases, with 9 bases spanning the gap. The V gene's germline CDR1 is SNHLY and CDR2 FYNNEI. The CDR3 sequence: CASSPVEQYF. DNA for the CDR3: TGTGCCAGCAGCCCGGTTGAGCAGTATTTT.

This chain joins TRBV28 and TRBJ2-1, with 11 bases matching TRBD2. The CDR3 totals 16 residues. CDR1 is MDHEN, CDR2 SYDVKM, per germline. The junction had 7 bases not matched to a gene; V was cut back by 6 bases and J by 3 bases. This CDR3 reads CASRPTSGSDYNEQFF. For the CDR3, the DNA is TGTGCCAGCAGGCCAACTAGCGGGAGTGACTACAATGAGCAGTTCTTC.

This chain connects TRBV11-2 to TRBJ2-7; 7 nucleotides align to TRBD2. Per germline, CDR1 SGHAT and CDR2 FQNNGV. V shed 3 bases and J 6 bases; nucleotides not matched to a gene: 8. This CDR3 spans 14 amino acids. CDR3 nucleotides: TGTGCCAGCAGCTTCGGGGGGACTGCCTTCGAGCAGTACTTC. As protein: CASSFGGTAFEQYF.

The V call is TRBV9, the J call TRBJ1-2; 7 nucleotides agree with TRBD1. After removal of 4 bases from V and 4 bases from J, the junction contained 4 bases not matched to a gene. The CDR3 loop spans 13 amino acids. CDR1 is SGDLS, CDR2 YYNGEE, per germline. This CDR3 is CASSQGQSYGYTF. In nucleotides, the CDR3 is TGTGCCAGCAGCCAGGGACAGTCCTATGGCTACACCTTC.

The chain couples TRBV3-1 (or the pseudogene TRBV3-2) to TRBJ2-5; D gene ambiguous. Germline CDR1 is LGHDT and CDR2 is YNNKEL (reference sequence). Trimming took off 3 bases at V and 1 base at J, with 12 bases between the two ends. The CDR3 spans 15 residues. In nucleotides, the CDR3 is TGTGCCAGCAGCCACGGTCTCGTGAGCCAAGAGACCCAGTACTTC. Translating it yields CASSHGLVSQETQYF.

The CDR3 spells CASSRRTSGRALETQYF. The CDR3 DNA follows: TGTGCCAGCAGCCGCCGGACTAGCGGGAGGGCCTTAGAGACCCAGTACTTC. The chain recombines TRBV7-9 with TRBJ2-5, with 15 bases matching TRBD2. The CDR3 is 17 residues long. The V and J ends lost 5 bases and 4 bases, in that order; junction bases with no gene match: 8. The V gene's germline CDR1 is SEHNR and CDR2 FQNEAQ (reference sequence).

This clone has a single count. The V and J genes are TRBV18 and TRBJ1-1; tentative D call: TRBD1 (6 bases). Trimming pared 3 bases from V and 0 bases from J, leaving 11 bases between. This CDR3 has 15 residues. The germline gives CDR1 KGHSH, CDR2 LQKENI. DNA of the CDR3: TGTGCCAGCTCACCTCTAAACAGGGTGAACACTGAAGCTTTCTTT. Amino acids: CASSPLNRVNTEAFF.

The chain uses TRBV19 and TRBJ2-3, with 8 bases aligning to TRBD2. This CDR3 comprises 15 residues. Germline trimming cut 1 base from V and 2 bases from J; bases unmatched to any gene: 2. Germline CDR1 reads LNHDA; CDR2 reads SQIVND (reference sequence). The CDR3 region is CASSIGTSLTDTQYF. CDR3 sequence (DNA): TGTGCCAGTAGTATAGGGACTAGCCTCACAGATACGCAGTATTTT.

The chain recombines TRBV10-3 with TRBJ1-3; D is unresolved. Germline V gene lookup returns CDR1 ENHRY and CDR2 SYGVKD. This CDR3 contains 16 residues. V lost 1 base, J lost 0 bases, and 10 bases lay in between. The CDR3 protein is CAISEYGSNSGNTIYF. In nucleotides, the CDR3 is TGTGCCATCAGTGAGTATGGCAGTAACTCTGGAAACACCATATATTTT.

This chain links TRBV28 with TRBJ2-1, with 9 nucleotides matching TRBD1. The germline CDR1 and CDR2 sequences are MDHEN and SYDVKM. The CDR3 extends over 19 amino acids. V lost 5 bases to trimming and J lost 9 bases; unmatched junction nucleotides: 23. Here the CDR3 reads CASSHPQTGGIRYSGEQFF. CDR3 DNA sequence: TGTGCCAGCAGTCACCCCCAGACAGGGGGAATTCGTTATAGTGGTGAGCAGTTCTTC. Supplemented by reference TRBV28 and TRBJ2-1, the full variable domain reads DVKVTQSSRYLVKRTGEKVFLECVQDMDHENMFWYRQDPGLGLRLIYFSYDVKMKEKGDIPEGYSVSREKKERFSLILESASTNQTSMYLCASSHPQTGGIRYSGEQFFGPGTRLTVL.

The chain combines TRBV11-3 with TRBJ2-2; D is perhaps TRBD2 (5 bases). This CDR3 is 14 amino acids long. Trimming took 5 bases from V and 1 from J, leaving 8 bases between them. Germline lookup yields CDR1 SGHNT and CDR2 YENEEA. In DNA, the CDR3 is TGTGCCAGCAGCCCCAGCGGGAACACCGGGGAGCTGTTTTTT. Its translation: CASSPSGNTGELFF.

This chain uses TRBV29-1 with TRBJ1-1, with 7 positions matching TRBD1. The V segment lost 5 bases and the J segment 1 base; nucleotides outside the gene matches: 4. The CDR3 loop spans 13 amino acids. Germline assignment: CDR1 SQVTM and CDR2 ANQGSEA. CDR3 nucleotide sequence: TGCAGCGTTAAAGGACAGGCGAACACTGAAGCTTTCTTT. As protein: CSVKGQANTEAFF.

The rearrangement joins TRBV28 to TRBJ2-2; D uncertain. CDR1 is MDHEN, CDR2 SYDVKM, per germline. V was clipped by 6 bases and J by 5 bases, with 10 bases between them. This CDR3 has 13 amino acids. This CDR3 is CASRLQWTGELFF. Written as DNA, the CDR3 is TGTGCCAGCAGATTACAGTGGACCGGGGAGCTGTTTTTT.

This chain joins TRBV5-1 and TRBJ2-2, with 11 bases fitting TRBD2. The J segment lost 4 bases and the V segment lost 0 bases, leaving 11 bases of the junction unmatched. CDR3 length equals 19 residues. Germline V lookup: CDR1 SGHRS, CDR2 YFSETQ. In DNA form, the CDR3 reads TGCGCCAGCAGCTTGGAGACTAGCGGGGCGAGACGGGGCACCGGGGAGCTGTTTTTT. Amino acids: CASSLETSGARRGTGELFF.

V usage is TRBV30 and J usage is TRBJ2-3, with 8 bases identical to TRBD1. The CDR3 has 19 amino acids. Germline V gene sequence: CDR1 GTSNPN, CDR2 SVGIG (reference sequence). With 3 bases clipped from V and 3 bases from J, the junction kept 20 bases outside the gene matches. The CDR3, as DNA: TGTGCCTGGAGGCTGGGCCGGAGGACAGGGCAGGTGAGGACAGATACGCAGTATTTT. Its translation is CAWRLGRRTGQVRTDTQYF. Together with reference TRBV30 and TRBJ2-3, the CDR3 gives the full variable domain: SQTIHQWPATLVQPVGSPLSLECTVEGTSNPNLYWYRQAAGRGLQLLFYSVGIGQISSEVPQNLSASRPQDRQFILSSKKLLLSDSGFYLCAWRLGRRTGQVRTDTQYFGPGTRLTVL.

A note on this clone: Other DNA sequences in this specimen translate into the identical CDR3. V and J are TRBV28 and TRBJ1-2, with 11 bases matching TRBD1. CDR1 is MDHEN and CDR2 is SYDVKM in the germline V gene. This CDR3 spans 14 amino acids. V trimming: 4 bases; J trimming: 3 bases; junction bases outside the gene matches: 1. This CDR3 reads CASSSGQGDYGYTF. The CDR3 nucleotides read TGTGCCAGCAGTTCGGGACAGGGGGACTATGGCTACACCTTC.

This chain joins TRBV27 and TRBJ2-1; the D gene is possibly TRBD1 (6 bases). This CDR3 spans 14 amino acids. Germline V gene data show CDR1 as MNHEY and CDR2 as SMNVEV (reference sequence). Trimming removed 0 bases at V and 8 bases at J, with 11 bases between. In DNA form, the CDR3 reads TGTGCCAGCAGTTTATCGGGCAGGGGACATGAGCAGTTCTTC. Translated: CASSLSGRGHEQFF.

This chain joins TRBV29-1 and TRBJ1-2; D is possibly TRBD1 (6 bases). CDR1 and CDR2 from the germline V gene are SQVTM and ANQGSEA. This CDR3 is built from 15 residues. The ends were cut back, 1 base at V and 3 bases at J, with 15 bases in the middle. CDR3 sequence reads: CSVEGEQGRDYGYTF. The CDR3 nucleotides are TGCAGCGTTGAAGGTGAACAGGGCAGGGACTATGGCTACACCTTC.